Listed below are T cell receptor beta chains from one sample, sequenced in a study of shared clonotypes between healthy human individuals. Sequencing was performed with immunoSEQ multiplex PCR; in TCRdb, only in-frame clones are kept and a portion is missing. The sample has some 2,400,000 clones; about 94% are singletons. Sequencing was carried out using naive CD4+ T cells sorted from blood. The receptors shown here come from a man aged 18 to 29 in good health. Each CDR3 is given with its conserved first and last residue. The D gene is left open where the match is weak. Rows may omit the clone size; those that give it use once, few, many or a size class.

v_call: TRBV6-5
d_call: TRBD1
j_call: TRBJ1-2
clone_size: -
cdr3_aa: CASSLTGARGYTF
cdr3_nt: TGTGCCAGCAGTCTGACAGGGGCCAGGGGCTACACCTTC

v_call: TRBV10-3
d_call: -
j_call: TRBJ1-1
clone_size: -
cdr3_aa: CAIQDSMNTEAFF
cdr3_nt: TGTGCCATACAGGACAGCATGAACACTGAAGCTTTCTTT

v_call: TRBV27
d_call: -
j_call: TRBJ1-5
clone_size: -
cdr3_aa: CASRSTQTGSNQPQHF
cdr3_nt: TGTGCCAGCAGGTCGACTCAGACAGGTAGCAATCAGCCCCAGCATTTT

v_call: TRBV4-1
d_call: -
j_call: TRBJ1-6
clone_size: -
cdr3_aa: CASSTGLAGSPLHF
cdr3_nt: TGCGCCAGCAGTACAGGCCTTGCCGGTTCACCCCTCCACTTT

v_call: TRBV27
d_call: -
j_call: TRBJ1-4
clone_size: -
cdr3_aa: CASSFGGANEKLFF
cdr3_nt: TGTGCCAGCAGTTTTGGGGGGGCGAATGAAAAACTGTTTTTT

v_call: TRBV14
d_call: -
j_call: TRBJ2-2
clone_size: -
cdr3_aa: CASSQAETIGGELFF
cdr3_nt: TGTGCCAGCAGCCAAGCAGAGACGATCGGGGGGGAGCTGTTTTTT

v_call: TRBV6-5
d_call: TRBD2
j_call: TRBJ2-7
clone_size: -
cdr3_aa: CASRTSGKVEQYF
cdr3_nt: TGTGCCAGTAGAACTAGCGGGAAGGTCGAGCAGTACTTC

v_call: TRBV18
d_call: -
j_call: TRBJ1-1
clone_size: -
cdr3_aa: CASSPMGSTEAFF
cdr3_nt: TGTGCCAGCTCACCAATGGGGTCCACTGAAGCTTTCTTT

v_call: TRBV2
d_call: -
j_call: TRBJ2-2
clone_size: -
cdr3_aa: CASTGNTGELFF
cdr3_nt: TGTGCCAGCACGGGGAACACCGGGGAGCTGTTTTTT

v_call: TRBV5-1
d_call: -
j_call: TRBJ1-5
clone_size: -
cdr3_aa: CASSLGGTGQPQHF
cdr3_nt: TGCGCCAGCAGCTTGGGGGGCACGGGGCAGCCCCAGCATTTT

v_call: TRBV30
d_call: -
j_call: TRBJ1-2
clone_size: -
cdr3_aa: CARGHVQGDGYTF
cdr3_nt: TGTGCCAGGGGACATGTACAGGGAGATGGCTACACCTTC

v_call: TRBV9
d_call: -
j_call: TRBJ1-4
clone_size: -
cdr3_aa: CASSVGPGLQTNEKLFF
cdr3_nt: TGTGCCAGCAGCGTAGGTCCAGGTCTCCAGACTAATGAAAAACTGTTTTTT

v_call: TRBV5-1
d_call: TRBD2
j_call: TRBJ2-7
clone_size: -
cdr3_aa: CASSTEAGANYEQYF
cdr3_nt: TGCGCCAGCAGCACTGAAGCGGGAGCCAACTACGAGCAGTACTTC

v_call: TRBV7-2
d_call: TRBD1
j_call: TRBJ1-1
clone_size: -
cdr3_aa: CASSLRTGVVAFF
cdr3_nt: TGTGCCAGCAGCTTAAGGACAGGGGTTGTAGCTTTCTTT

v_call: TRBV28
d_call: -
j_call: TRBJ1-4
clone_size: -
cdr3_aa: CASSLRQISNEKLFF
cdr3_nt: TGTGCCAGCAGTTTAAGACAGATATCGAATGAAAAACTGTTTTTT

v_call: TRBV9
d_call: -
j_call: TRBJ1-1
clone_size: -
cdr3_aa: CASSVGVGMNTEAFF
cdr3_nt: TGTGCCAGCAGCGTAGGAGTCGGAATGAACACTGAAGCTTTCTTT

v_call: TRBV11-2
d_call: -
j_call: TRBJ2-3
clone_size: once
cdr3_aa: CASSLSPGPTDTQYF
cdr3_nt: TGTGCCAGCAGCTTATCCCCCGGGCCCACAGATACGCAGTATTTT

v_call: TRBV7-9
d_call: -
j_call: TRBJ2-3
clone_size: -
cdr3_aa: CASSLLGLESTDTQYF
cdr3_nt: TGTGCCAGCAGCTTACTCGGACTGGAGAGCACAGATACGCAGTATTTT

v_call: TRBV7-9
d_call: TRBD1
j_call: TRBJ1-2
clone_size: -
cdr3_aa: CASSITGTAGGYTF
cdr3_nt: TGTGCCAGCAGCATTACCGGGACAGCGGGCGGCTACACCTTC

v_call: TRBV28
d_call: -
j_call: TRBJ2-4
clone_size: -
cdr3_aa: CASSSDRYWYF
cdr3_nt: TGTGCCAGCAGTTCGGATCGGTATTGGTACTTC

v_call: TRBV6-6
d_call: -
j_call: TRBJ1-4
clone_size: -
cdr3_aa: CASSLELHEKLFF
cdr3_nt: TGTGCCAGCAGTTTGGAGCTACATGAAAAACTGTTTTTT

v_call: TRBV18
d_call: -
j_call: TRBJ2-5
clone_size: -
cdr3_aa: CASSPPNSGGLETQYF
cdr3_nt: TGTGCCAGCTCACCACCGAACTCGGGGGGCTTAGAGACCCAGTACTTC

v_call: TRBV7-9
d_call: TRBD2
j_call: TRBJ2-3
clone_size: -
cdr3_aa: CASSTGTSGPDTQYF
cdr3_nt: TGTGCCAGCAGCACCGGGACTAGCGGACCAGATACGCAGTATTTT

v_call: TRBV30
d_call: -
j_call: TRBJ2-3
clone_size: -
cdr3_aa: CAWTSLDTQYF
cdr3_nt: TGTGCCTGGACATCGTTGGATACGCAGTATTTT

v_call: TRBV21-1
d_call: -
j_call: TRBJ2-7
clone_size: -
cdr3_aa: CASSKAGGGPDEQYF
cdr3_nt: TGTGCCAGCAGCAAAGCTGGGGGAGGGCCCGACGAGCAGTACTTC

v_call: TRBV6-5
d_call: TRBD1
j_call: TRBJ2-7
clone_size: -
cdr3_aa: CASSYDGTETYEQYF
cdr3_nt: TGTGCCAGCAGTTACGATGGGACAGAAACCTACGAGCAGTACTTC

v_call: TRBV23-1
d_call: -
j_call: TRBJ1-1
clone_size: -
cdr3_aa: CASTEGKGKRTNTEAFF
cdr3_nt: TGCGCCAGCACCGAGGGGAAGGGGAAGAGAACGAACACTGAAGCTTTCTTT

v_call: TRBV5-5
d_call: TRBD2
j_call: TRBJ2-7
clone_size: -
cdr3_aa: CASSWGTSPYEQYF
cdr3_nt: TGTGCCAGCAGCTGGGGGACTAGCCCCTACGAGCAGTACTTC

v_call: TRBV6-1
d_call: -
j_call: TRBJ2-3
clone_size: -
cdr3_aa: CASTPRMDTQYF
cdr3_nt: TGTGCCAGCACACCTCGCATGGATACGCAGTATTTT

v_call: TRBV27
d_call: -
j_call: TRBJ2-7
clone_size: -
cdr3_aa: CASSLGPVGRAYEQYF
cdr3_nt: TGTGCCAGCAGTTTAGGCCCCGTGGGTAGAGCCTACGAGCAGTACTTC

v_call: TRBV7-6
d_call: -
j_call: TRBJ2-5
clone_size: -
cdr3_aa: CASSKQETQYF
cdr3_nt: TGTGCCAGCAGCAAACAAGAGACCCAGTACTTC

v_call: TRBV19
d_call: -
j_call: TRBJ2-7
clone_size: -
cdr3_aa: CASLDPRGFVCEQYF
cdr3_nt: TGTGCCAGTCTAGACCCCAGGGGCTTCGTTTGCGAGCAGTACTTC

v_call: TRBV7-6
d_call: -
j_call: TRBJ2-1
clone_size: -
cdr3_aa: CASSLGASRGFAYNEQFF
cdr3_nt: TGTGCCAGCAGCTTAGGGGCTAGTCGAGGATTTGCCTACAATGAGCAGTTCTTC

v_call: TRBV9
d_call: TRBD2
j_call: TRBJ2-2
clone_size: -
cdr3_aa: CASSPRTSGHTGELFF
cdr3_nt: TGTGCCAGCAGCCCCCGGACTAGCGGGCACACCGGGGAGCTGTTTTTT

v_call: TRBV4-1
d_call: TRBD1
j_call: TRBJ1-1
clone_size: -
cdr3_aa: CASSQWDRGTEAFF
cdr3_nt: TGCGCCAGCAGCCAATGGGACAGAGGGACTGAAGCTTTCTTT

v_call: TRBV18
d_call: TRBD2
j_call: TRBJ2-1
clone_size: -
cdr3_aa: CASAGRDEQFF
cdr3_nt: TGTGCCAGCGCAGGGAGGGATGAGCAGTTCTTC

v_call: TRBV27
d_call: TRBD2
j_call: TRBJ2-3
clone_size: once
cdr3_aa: CASSGLARSTDTQYF
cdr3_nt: TGTGCCAGCAGCGGACTAGCGAGGAGCACAGATACGCAGTATTTT

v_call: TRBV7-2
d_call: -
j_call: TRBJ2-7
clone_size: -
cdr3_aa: CASSKISASVAYEQYF
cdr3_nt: TGTGCCAGCAGCAAGATTTCGGCTAGCGTCGCCTACGAGCAGTACTTC

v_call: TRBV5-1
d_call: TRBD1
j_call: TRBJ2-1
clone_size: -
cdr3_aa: CASRFGGQGRNEQFF
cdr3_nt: TGCGCCAGCCGCTTTGGGGGACAGGGACGGAATGAGCAGTTCTTC

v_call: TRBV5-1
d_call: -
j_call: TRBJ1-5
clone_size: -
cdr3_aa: CASSLEGVGQPQHF
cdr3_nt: TGCGCCAGCAGCTTGGAGGGGGTTGGGCAGCCCCAGCATTTT

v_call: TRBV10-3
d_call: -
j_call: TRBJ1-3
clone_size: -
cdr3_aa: CAISGPGTSGNTIYF
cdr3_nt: TGTGCCATCAGTGGCCCCGGGACTTCTGGAAACACCATATATTTT

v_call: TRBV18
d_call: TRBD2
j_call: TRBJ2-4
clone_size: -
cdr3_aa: CASSGLAGGTKNIQYF
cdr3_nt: TGTGCCAGCTCAGGCCTAGCGGGAGGGACCAAAAACATTCAGTACTTC

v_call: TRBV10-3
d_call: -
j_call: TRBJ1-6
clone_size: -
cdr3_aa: CAITLESGSPLHF
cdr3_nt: TGTGCCATCACCCTGGAGTCTGGTTCACCCCTCCACTTT

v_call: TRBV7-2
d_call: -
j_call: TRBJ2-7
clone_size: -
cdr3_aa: CASSRAGTPSYEQYF
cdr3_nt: TGTGCCAGCAGCCGTGCAGGGACTCCCTCCTACGAGCAGTACTTC

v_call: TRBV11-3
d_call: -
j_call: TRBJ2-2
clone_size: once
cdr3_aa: CASRPDRTGELFF
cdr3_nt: TGTGCCAGCCGACCCGACCGAACCGGGGAGCTGTTTTTT

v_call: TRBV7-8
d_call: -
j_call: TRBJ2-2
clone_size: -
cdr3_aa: CASSSRRQEGGELFF
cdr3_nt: TGTGCCAGCAGCTCCCGCCGACAGGAAGGCGGGGAGCTGTTTTTT

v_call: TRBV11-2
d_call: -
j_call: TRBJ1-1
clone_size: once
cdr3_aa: CASSLDYTDLNTEAFF
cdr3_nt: TGTGCCAGCAGCTTAGATTATACGGACCTGAACACTGAAGCTTTCTTT

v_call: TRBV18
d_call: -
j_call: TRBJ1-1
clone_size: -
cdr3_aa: CASSLKGTEAFF
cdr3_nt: TGTGCCAGCTCACTAAAGGGGACTGAAGCTTTCTTT

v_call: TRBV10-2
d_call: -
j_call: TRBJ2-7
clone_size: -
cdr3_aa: CASLLLGGKSSYEQYF
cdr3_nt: TGCGCCAGCCTATTGTTGGGCGGGAAGAGCTCCTACGAGCAGTACTTC

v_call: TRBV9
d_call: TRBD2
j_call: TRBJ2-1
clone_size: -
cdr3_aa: CASSAGGRNNEQFF
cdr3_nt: TGTGCCAGCAGCGCGGGAGGGCGCAACAATGAGCAGTTCTTC

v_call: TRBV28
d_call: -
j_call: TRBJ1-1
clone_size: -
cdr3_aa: CASSLGGRDTEAFF
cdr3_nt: TGTGCCAGCAGTTTGGGGGGGAGGGACACTGAAGCTTTCTTT

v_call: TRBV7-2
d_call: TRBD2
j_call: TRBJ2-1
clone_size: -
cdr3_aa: CASSPDSGRGRFF
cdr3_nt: TGTGCCAGCAGCCCAGACAGCGGGAGGGGACGGTTCTTC

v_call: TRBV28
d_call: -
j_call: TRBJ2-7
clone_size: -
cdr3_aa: CASSLPGAAYEQYF
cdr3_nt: TGTGCCAGCAGTCTTCCGGGCGCTGCCTACGAGCAGTACTTC

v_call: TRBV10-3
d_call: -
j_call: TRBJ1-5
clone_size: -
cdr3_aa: CAISDLGRDHQPQHF
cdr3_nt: TGTGCCATCAGTGATCTGGGAAGGGACCATCAGCCCCAGCATTTT

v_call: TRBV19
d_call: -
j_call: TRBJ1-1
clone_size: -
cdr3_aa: CASSMVRGNTEAFF
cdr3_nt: TGTGCCAGTAGTATGGTACGGGGGAACACTGAAGCTTTCTTT

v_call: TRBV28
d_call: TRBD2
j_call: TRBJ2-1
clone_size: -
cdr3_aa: CASRSPSGGATLF
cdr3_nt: TGTGCCAGCAGGAGTCCTAGCGGGGGGGCAACGCTCTTC

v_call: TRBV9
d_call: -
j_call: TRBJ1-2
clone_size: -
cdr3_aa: CASSVDGGVYGYTF
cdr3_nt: TGTGCCAGCAGCGTAGACGGCGGCGTCTATGGCTACACCTTC

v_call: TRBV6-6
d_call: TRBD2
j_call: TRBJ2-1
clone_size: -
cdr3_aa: CASGAGTSGRLEQFF
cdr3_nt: TGTGCCAGCGGGGCCGGGACTAGCGGGAGACTTGAGCAGTTCTTC